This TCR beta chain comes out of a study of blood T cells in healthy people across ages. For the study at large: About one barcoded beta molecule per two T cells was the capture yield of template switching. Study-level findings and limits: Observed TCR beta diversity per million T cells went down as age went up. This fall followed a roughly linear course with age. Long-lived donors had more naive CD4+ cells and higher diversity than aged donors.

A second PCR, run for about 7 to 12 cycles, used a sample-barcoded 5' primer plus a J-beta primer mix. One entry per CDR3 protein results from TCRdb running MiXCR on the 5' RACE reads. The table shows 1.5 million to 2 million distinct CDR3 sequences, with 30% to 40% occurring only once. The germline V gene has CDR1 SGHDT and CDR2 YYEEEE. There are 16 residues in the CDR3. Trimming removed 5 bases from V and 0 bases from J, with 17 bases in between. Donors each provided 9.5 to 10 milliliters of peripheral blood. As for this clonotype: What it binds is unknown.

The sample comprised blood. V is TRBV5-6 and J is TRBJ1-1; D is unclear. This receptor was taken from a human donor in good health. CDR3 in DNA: TGTGCCAGCAGTCTGATGCATGAGCATGTGAACACTGAAGCTTTCTTT. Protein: CASSLMHEHVNTEAFF.